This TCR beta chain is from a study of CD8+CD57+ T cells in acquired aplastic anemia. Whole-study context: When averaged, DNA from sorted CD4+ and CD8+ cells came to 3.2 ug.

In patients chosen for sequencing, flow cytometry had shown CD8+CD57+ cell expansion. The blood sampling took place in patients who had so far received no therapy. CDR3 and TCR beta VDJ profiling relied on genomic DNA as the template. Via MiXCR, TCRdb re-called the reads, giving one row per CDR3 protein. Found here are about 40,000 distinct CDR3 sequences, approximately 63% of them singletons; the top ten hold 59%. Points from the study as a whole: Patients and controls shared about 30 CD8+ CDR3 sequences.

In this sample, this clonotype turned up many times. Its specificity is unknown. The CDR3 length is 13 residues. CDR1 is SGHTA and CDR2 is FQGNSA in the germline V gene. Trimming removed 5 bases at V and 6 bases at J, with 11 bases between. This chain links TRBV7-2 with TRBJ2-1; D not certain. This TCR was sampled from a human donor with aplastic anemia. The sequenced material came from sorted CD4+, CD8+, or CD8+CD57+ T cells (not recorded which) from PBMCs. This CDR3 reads CASSAYHTNEQFF. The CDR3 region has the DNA TGTGCCAGCAGCGCCTATCACACCAATGAGCAGTTCTTC.